These 29 T cell receptor beta chains were all obtained from the same sample, sequenced in a study of T cells in localized non-small cell lung cancer. Repertoires were generated with immunoSEQ multiplex PCR, while TCRdb's copy carries only in-frame clones and drops some. The sample consists of 1,500 to 2,500 clones, roughly a quarter of them appearing once. The sample consisted of lung tumor tissue, taken before any cancer treatment. Source of these receptors: a female donor older than 55 with stage II lung adenocarcinoma.

The V and J genes are TRBV11-3 and TRBJ1-2; the match to TRBD1 covers 10 bases. The germline V gene has CDR1 SGHNT and CDR2 YENEEA. V gave up 3 bases and J gave up 4 bases; unmatched junction bases: 5. The CDR3 has 15 amino acids. CDR3 coding DNA: TGTGCCAGCAGCTTGGCCGGGACAGGGGTCTATGGCTACACCTTC. This codes for CASSLAGTGVYGYTF.

In nucleotides, the CDR3 is TGCGCCAGCAGCTTGGTGGGGGGAAGGAGCACTGAAGCTTTCTTT. Translated: CASSLVGGRSTEAFF. The rearrangement uses TRBV5-1 and TRBJ1-1; tentatively, D is TRBD1 (5 bases). V was clipped by 0 bases and J by 4 bases, with 13 bases between them. This CDR3 contains 15 residues. Germline V gene sequence: CDR1 SGHRS, CDR2 YFSETQ.

This clone was counted only a few times. The chain recombines TRBV10-3 with TRBJ2-1; no clear D. The germline V gene has CDR1 ENHRY and CDR2 SYGVKD. This CDR3 is 13 amino acids long. V lost 2 bases and J 7 bases, leaving 9 bases between the germline ends. CDR3 in amino acids: CAISEGRENEQFF. The CDR3 DNA sequence: TGTGCCATCAGTGAGGGCCGAGAGAATGAGCAGTTCTTC.

This sequence joins TRBV10-2 and TRBJ2-2, with no clear D. CDR1 is WSHSY and CDR2 is SAAADI in the germline V gene. This CDR3 is built from 13 residues. V was clipped by 6 bases and J by 4 bases, with 9 bases between them. DNA of the CDR3: TGCGCCAGCAGAGGGCCTCCCACCGGGGAGCTGTTTTTT. It codes for CASRGPPTGELFF.

The table lists this clone with a few counts. This chain joins TRBV15 and TRBJ1-2, with 8 nucleotides matching TRBD1. Looked up from germline, CDR1 is LNHNV and CDR2 is YYDKDF (reference sequence). V shed 1 base and J 6 bases; nucleotides not matched to a gene: 16. The CDR3 covers 18 residues. CDR3 residues: CATSRGWIGQGGVNGYTF. The CDR3 nucleotides are TGTGCCACCAGCAGAGGGTGGATAGGACAGGGAGGGGTAAATGGCTACACCTTC. Filled out from reference TRBV15 and TRBJ1-2, the complete variable domain reads DAMVIQNPRYQVTQFGKPVTLSCSQTLNHNVMYWYQQKSSQAPKLLFHYYDKDFNNEADTPDNFQSRRPNTSFCFLDIRSPGLGDTAMYLCATSRGWIGQGGVNGYTFGSGTRLTVV.

V usage is TRBV29-1 and J usage is TRBJ2-7; D perhaps matches TRBD1 (5 bases). The V end was cut by 4 bases, the J end by 1 base, with 8 bases between. Germline values: CDR1 SQVTM, CDR2 ANQGSEA. This CDR3 is 12 amino acids long. CDR3 sequence: CSVGQPSYEQYF. CDR3 nucleotide sequence: TGCAGCGTTGGACAGCCTTCCTACGAGCAGTACTTC.

This clone was seen a handful of times. The gene calls are TRBV19 and TRBJ2-3; D is possibly TRBD2 (6 bases). The V and J ends lost 8 bases and 3 bases respectively, with 6 bases between them. This CDR3 comprises 11 residues. Germline CDR1 LNHDA, CDR2 SQIVND (reference sequence). The CDR3 reads CASRETDTQYF. DNA of the CDR3: TGTGCCAGTCGGGAGACAGATACGCAGTATTTT.

This clone has more than one count but fewer than ten. The gene calls are TRBV6-8 and TRBJ1-5, with a tentative D call TRBD1 (5 bases). Germline lookup yields CDR1 MNHGY and CDR2 SAAAGT. The V gene lost 6 bases and the J gene lost 0 bases, with 12 bases spanning the gap. This CDR3 is built from 15 residues. CDR3 in amino acids: CASRIREYSNQPQHF. The DNA of the CDR3 is TGTGCCAGCAGGATCAGGGAGTATAGCAATCAGCCCCAGCATTTT.

This clone was detected only a few times. The chain links TRBV1 to TRBJ2-5; TRBD1, the D gene given by the table, was not confirmed from the DNA. TRBV1 is described as a pseudogene. The CDR3 contains 13 residues. The CDR3 protein is CASSPEGGETQYF. DNA for the CDR3: TGCGCCAGCAGCCCCGAAGGGGGAGAGACCCAGTACTTC.

This clone was seen a handful of times. The J gene is TRBJ1-2, the V gene TRBV25-1; 8 nucleotides line up with TRBD1. Germline CDR1 MGHDK, CDR2 SYGVNS. The CDR3 contains 13 residues. With V trimmed by 0 bases and J by 14 bases, 8 bases remained unmatched. CDR3 in DNA: TGTGCCAGCAGTGAATATTTAGGCAGGGGGCTGACCTTC. Translating it yields CASSEYLGRGLTF.

The chain has TRBV28 and TRBJ2-1, with TRBD1 identical over 11 bases. This CDR3 has 16 amino acids. The V gene end was trimmed by 4 bases and the J gene end by 7 bases; junction bases not matched to a gene: 9. Germline V lookup: CDR1 MDHEN, CDR2 SYDVKM. CDR3 coding DNA: TGTGCCAGCAGTTCCCAGGGACAGGGGGGTCGAAATGAGCAGTTCTTC. Its translation: CASSSQGQGGRNEQFF.

Within the sample, this clone is large. The chain has TRBV29-1 and TRBJ2-7; a weak D match, TRBD2 (6 bases). In germline, CDR1 is SQVTM, CDR2 ANQGSEA. V was pared by 4 bases and J by 3 bases, with 16 bases between. The length of the CDR3 is 14 residues. The DNA for the CDR3 is TGCAGCGTTGGGGCCAGCGGGTCTAACTACGAGCAGTACTTC. Its protein is CSVGASGSNYEQYF.

The chain recombines TRBV18 with TRBJ2-5; TRBD1 is a possible D gene (5 bases). In germline, CDR1 is KGHSH, CDR2 LQKENI. The CDR3 totals 14 residues. The V end lost 6 bases, the J end lost 2 bases, and 13 bases lay between the germline ends. Written as DNA, the CDR3 is TGTGCCAGCTCGACCCCAGGGAATCAAGAGACCCAGTACTTC. Translated: CASSTPGNQETQYF.

The chain employs TRBV19 and TRBJ2-6, with 7 bases fitting TRBD1. Per germline, CDR1 LNHDA and CDR2 SQIVND (reference sequence). This CDR3 spans 14 amino acids. V was pared by 5 bases and J by 11 bases, with 9 bases of the junction left unmatched. Here the CDR3 reads CASSRQGIGDVLTF. The DNA for the CDR3 is TGTGCCAGTAGTCGACAGGGTATTGGGGACGTCCTGACTTTC.

The rearrangement joins TRBV19 to TRBJ1-1, with TRBD1 as a possible D gene (6 bases). The length of the CDR3 is 13 residues. Trimming stripped 9 bases from V and 4 bases from J, with 15 bases between. Germline CDR1 and CDR2: LNHDA and SQIVND (reference sequence). Here the CDR3 DNA reads TGTGCCAGCCGGACAGCCAGGGCCACTGAAGCTTTCTTT. Amino acid sequence: CASRTARATEAFF. The full variable domain, in which reference TRBV19 and TRBJ1-1 provide the parts outside the CDR3, is DGGITQSPKYLFRKEGQNVTLSCEQNLNHDAMYWYRQDPGQGLRLIYYSQIVNDFQKGDIAEGYSVSREKKESFPLTVTSAQKNPTAFYLCASRTARATEAFFGQGTRLTVV.

This clone is labeled as medium-sized. The chain recombines TRBV11-3 with TRBJ2-1; D possibly uses TRBD1 or TRBD2 (7 bases each). Looked up from germline, CDR1 is SGHNT and CDR2 is YENEEA. CDR3 length equals 14 residues. Trimming took off 3 bases at V and 7 bases at J, with 13 bases between the two ends. The DNA for the CDR3 is TGTGCCAGCAGCTTGTGGCAGGGGGGGAATGAGCAGTTCTTC. As protein: CASSLWQGGNEQFF.

The genes are TRBV11-3 and TRBJ2-5, with D possibly matching TRBD2 (5 bases). This CDR3 has 17 amino acids. Germline CDR1 and CDR2: SGHNT and YENEEA. V gave up 4 bases and J gave up 1 base, with 19 bases separating them. In DNA, the CDR3 is TGTGCCAGCAGCTCAACCCGACGGACTCTCCTCCAAGAGACCCAGTACTTC. This encodes CASSSTRRTLLQETQYF.

In its sample, this clone was seen a few times. This chain joins TRBV11-3 and TRBJ2-2; possible D gene TRBD1, 6 bases. The CDR3 runs 16 residues. CDR1 is SGHNT, CDR2 YENEEA, per germline. Trimming pared 5 bases from V and 7 bases from J, leaving 20 bases between. DNA for the CDR3: TGTGCCAGCAGCGCAAGTAGGAGGACAGATAGCGGGGAGCTGTTTTTT. Translated, it gives CASSASRRTDSGELFF. The full variable domain, with the rest looked up from reference TRBV11-3 and TRBJ2-2, is EAGVVQSPRYKIIEKKQPVAFWCNPISGHNTLYWYLQNLGQGPELLIRYENEEAVDDSQLPKDRFSAERLKGVDSTLKIQPAELGDSAVYLCASSASRRTDSGELFFGEGSRLTVL.

The rearrangement links TRBV11-3 to TRBJ2-7; 7 bases fit TRBD1. This CDR3 contains 16 residues. J was trimmed by 2 bases and V by 3 bases; bases with no gene match: 10. CDR1 and CDR2 (germline): SGHNT, YENEEA. Here the CDR3 DNA reads TGTGCCAGCAGCTTGGCCGGGACAGTTACCGCCTACGAGCAGTACTTC. This translates into CASSLAGTVTAYEQYF.

The chain has TRBV14 and TRBJ2-7; D uncertain. Germline CDR1 and CDR2: SGHDN and FVKESK. The CDR3 covers 13 residues. The germline V and J ends were trimmed by 3 bases and 3 bases, with 9 bases remaining between them. CDR3 coding DNA: TGTGCCAGCAGCCATTTGGACCACTACGAGCAGTACTTC. Protein: CASSHLDHYEQYF.

Judged by abundance, this clone is medium-sized. V usage is TRBV11-3 and J usage is TRBJ2-7; tentative D call: TRBD1 (6 bases). This CDR3 has 15 amino acids. The germline CDR1 and CDR2 sequences are SGHNT and YENEEA. Trimming took off 5 bases at V and 2 bases at J, with 16 bases between the two ends. The CDR3 spells CASSLGQSPAYEQYF. CDR3 sequence (DNA): TGTGCCAGCAGCCTCGGACAGTCTCCAGCCTACGAGCAGTACTTC.

This clone has more than one count but fewer than ten. This chain joins TRBV7-1 and TRBJ1-2; D unresolved. TRBV7-1 is known as an ORF, though its function is uncertain. The CDR3 consists of 13 residues. V was shortened by 5 bases and J by 7 bases, with 14 bases between the two germline ends. The CDR3 protein is CASSPSEVGGYTF. In nucleotides, the CDR3 is TGTGCCAGCAGCCCCTCGGAGGTCGGTGGCTACACCTTC.

A few counts support this clone. CDR3 protein: CASSIGEVVGNEQFF. As DNA, the CDR3 is TGTGCCAGTAGTATAGGGGAGGTGGTTGGGAATGAGCAGTTCTTC. The chain joins TRBV19 to TRBJ2-1; D is perhaps TRBD2 (6 bases). With 1 base removed from V and 7 bases from J, the gap between germline ends came to 14 bases. This CDR3 spans 15 amino acids. CDR1 LNHDA and CDR2 SQIVND come from the germline V gene (reference sequence). Using reference TRBV19 and TRBJ2-1 for the parts outside the CDR3, the full variable domain is DGGITQSPKYLFRKEGQNVTLSCEQNLNHDAMYWYRQDPGQGLRLIYYSQIVNDFQKGDIAEGYSVSREKKESFPLTVTSAQKNPTAFYLCASSIGEVVGNEQFFGPGTRLTVL.

This chain uses TRBV19 with TRBJ2-1; D call uncertain. Germline V CDR1 and CDR2: LNHDA, SQIVND (reference sequence). CDR3 length: 13 residues. The V and J ends lost 1 base and 6 bases respectively, with 7 bases between them. CDR3 region: CASSIGVGNEQFF. The CDR3 bases are TGTGCCAGTAGTATAGGGGTGGGCAATGAGCAGTTCTTC. The variable domain in full, completed from reference TRBV19 and TRBJ2-1, reads DGGITQSPKYLFRKEGQNVTLSCEQNLNHDAMYWYRQDPGQGLRLIYYSQIVNDFQKGDIAEGYSVSREKKESFPLTVTSAQKNPTAFYLCASSIGVGNEQFFGPGTRLTVL.

This clone has a handful of counts. The chain carries TRBV6-8 and TRBJ1-3, with D possibly being TRBD1 (6 bases). The ends were cut back, 2 bases at V and 4 bases at J, with 12 bases in the middle. This CDR3 is 15 amino acids long. Per the germline V gene, CDR1 is MNHGY and CDR2 is SAAAGT. CDR3 sequence reads: CASSYDGRGGNTIYF. In DNA form, the CDR3 reads TGTGCCAGCAGTTACGACGGCAGGGGAGGAAACACCATATATTTT.

This chain uses TRBV6-8 with TRBJ2-3; D ambiguous. Trimming pared 8 bases from V and 4 bases from J, leaving 16 bases between. CDR1 and CDR2 from the germline V gene are MNHGY and SAAAGT. The length of the CDR3 is 14 residues. The CDR3 nucleotides are TGTGCCAGCCATCGGGCTAGTCTGGCAGATACGCAGTATTTT. Translating it yields CASHRASLADTQYF.

The chain has TRBV5-1 and TRBJ2-7; 9 bases fit TRBD1. V dropped 0 bases and J dropped 6; count of bases not matched to a gene: 10. CDR3 length: 16 amino acids. CDR1 is SGHRS and CDR2 is YFSETQ in the germline V gene. CDR3 sequence reads: CASSLGTGALVFEQYF. The CDR3 DNA sequence: TGCGCCAGCAGCTTGGGGACAGGGGCCCTGGTATTCGAGCAGTACTTC.

By sample share, this clone is medium-sized (0.01 to 0.1%). The rearrangement uses TRBV7-8 and TRBJ1-1; 9 nucleotides align to TRBD1. This CDR3 contains 13 residues. J was trimmed by 4 bases and V by 6 bases; bases with no gene match: 3. From germline, CDR1 is SGHVS and CDR2 FQNEAQ. CDR3 sequence reads: CASRRQGGTEAFF. CDR3 coding DNA: TGTGCCAGCAGGCGACAGGGGGGCACTGAAGCTTTCTTT.

V usage is TRBV11-3 and J usage is TRBJ1-1; D gene ambiguous. Germline assignment: CDR1 SGHNT and CDR2 YENEEA. The CDR3 is 14 amino acids. Trimming removed 3 bases at V and 2 bases at J, with 10 bases between. The chain's CDR3 is CASSFTDTNTEAFF. The CDR3 nucleotides are TGTGCCAGCAGCTTCACTGACACTAACACTGAAGCTTTCTTT.